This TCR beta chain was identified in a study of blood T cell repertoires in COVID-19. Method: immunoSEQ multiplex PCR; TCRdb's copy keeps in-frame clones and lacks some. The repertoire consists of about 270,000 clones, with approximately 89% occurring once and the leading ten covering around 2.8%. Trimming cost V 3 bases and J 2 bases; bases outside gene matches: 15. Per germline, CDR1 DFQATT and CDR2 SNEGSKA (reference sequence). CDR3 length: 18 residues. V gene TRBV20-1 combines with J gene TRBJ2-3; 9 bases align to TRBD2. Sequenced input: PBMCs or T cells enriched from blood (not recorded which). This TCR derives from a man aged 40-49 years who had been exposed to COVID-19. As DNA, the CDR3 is TGCAGTGCTAGTGCCCCTTTGAGTCTAGCGGGGAACACAGATACGCAGTATTTT. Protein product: CSASAPLSLAGNTDTQYF.